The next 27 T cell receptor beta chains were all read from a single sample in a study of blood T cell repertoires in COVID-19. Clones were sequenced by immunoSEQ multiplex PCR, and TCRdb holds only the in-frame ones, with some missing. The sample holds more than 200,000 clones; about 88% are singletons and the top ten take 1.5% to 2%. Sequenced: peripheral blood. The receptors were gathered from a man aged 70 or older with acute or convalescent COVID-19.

The CDR3 region has the DNA TGTGCCATCAGAATCGGGACTAGCGGGACCTACGAGCAGTACTTC. Encoded protein: CAIRIGTSGTYEQYF. J is TRBJ2-7 and V is TRBV10-3; 13 bases map to TRBD2. This CDR3 contains 15 residues. From germline, CDR1 is ENHRY and CDR2 SYGVKD. Germline trimming cut 6 bases from V and 2 bases from J; bases unmatched to any gene: 4.

The CDR3 reads CASKNALAASTDTQYF. In nucleotides, the CDR3 is TGCGCCAGTAAGAACGCGCTAGCGGCCTCCACAGATACGCAGTATTTT. The V call is TRBV5-1, the J call TRBJ2-3, with TRBD2 matching 7 bases. There are 16 residues in the CDR3. Germline CDR1 and CDR2: SGHRS and YFSETQ. J lost 2 bases, V lost 8 bases, and 14 bases had no gene match.

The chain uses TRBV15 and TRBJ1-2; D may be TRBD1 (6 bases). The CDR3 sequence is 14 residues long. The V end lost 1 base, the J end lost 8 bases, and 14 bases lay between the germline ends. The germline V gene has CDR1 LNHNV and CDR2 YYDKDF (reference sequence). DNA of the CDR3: TGTGCCACCAGCAGAGGGGGCCAGGGGAAAGGCTACACCTTC. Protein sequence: CATSRGGQGKGYTF.

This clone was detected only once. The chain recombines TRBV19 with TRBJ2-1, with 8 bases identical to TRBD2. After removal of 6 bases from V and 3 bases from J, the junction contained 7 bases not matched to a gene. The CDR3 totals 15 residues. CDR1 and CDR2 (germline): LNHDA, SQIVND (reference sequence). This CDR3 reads CASRAGLAGYNEQFF. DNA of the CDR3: TGTGCCAGTAGGGCTGGACTAGCTGGCTACAATGAGCAGTTCTTC.

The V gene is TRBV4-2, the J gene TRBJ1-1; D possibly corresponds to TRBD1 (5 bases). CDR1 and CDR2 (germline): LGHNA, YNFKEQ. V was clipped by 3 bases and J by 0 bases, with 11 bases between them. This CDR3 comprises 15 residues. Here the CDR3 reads CASSQMTALNTEAFF. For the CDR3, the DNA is TGTGCCAGCAGCCAGATGACAGCCCTGAACACTGAAGCTTTCTTT.

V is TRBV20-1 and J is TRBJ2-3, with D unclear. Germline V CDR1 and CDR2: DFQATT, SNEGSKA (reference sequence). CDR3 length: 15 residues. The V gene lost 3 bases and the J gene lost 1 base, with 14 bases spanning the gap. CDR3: CSASSVLAGTDTQYF. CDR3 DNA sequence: TGCAGTGCTAGTTCTGTTTTAGCTGGCACAGATACGCAGTATTTT.

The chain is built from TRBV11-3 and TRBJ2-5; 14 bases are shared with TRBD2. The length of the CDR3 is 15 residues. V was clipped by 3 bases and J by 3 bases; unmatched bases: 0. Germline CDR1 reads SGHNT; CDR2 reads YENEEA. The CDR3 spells CASSLGLAGEETQYF. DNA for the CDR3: TGTGCCAGCAGCTTGGGACTAGCGGGAGAAGAGACCCAGTACTTC.

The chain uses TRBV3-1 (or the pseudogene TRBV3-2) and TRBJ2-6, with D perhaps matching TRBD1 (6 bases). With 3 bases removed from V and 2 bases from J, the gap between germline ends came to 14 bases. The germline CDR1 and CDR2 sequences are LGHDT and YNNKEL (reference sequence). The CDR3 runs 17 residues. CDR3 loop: CASSQGALRAGANVLTF. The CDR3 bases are TGTGCCAGCAGCCAGGGGGCTCTGAGGGCTGGGGCCAACGTCCTGACTTTC.

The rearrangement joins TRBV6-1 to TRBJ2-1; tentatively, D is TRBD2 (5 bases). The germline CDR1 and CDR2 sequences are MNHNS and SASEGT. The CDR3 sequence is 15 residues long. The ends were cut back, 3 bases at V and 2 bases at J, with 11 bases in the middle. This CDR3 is CASSDRAEPYNEQFF. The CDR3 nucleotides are TGTGCCAGCAGTGATCGAGCGGAGCCCTACAATGAGCAGTTCTTC.

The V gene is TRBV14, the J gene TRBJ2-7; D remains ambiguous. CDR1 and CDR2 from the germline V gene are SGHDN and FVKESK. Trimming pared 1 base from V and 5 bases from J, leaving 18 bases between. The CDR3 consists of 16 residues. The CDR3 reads CASSQVWSRVIHEQYF. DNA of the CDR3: TGTGCCAGCAGCCAAGTGTGGAGTCGGGTAATACACGAGCAGTACTTC.

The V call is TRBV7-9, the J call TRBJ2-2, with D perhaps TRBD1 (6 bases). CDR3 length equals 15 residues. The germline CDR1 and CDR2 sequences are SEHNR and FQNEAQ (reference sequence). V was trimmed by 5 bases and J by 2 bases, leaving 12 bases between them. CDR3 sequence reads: CASSPDRSNTGELFF. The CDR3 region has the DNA TGTGCCAGCAGCCCCGACAGGAGTAACACCGGGGAGCTGTTTTTT.

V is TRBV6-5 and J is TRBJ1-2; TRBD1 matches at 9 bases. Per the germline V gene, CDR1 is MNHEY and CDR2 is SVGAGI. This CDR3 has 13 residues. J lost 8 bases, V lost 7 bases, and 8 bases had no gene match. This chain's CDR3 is CASTSGTGIGYTF. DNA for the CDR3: TGTGCCAGCACCTCAGGGACAGGGATCGGCTACACCTTC.

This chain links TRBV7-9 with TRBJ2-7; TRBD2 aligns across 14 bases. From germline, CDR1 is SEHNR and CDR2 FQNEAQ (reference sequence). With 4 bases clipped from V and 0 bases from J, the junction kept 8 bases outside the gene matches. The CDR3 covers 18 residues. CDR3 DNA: TGTGCCAGCAGCTCTTCGTCCGGGACTAGCGGGAGCTCCTACGAGCAGTACTTC. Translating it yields CASSSSSGTSGSSYEQYF. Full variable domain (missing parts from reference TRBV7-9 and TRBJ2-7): DTGVSQNPRHKITKRGQNVTFRCDPISEHNRLYWYRQTLGQGPEFLTYFQNEAQLEKSRLLSDRFSAERPKGSFSTLEIQRTEQGDSAMYLCASSSSSGTSGSSYEQYFGPGTRLTVT.

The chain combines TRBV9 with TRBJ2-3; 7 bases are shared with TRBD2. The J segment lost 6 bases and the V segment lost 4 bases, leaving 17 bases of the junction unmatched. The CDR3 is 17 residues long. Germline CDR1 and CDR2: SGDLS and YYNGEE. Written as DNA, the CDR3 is TGTGCCAGCAGCTTACTCTCTAGCGGAGCAGAGATGGATACGCAGTATTTT. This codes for CASSLLSSGAEMDTQYF.

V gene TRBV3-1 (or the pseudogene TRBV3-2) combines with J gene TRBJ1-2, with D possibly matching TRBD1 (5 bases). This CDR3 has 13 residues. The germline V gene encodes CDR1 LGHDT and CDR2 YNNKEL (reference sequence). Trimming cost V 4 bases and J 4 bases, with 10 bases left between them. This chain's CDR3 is CASSPPGGYGYTF. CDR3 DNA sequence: TGTGCCAGCAGCCCTCCCGGGGGCTATGGCTACACCTTC.

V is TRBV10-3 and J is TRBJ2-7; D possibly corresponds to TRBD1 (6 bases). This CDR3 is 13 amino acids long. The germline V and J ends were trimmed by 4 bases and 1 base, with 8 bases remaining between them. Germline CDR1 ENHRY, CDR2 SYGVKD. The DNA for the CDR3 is TGTGCCATCAGTGGACAGGCTTCCTACGAGCAGTACTTC. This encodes CAISGQASYEQYF.

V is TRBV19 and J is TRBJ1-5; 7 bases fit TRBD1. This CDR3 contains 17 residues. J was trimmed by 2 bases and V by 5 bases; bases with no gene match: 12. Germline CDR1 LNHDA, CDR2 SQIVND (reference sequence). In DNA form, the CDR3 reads TGTGCCAGTAGTGTCCTGCACAGGGACAGCGGCAATCAGCCCCAGCATTTT. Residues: CASSVLHRDSGNQPQHF.

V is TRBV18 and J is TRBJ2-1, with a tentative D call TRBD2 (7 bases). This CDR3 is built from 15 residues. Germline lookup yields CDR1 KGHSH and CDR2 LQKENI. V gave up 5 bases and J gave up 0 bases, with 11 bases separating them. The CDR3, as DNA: TGTGCCAGCTCATCCGGGGGGCGCTCCTACAATGAGCAGTTCTTC. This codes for CASSSGGRSYNEQFF.

CDR3 loop: CASSEGGRPQHF. Here the CDR3 DNA reads TGTGCCAGCAGTGAAGGGGGCCGGCCCCAGCATTTT. The chain carries TRBV2 and TRBJ1-5; tentatively, D is TRBD1 (5 bases). The germline CDR1 and CDR2 sequences are SNHLY and FYNNEI. The CDR3 consists of 12 residues. V was pared by 1 base and J by 9 bases, with 7 bases between.

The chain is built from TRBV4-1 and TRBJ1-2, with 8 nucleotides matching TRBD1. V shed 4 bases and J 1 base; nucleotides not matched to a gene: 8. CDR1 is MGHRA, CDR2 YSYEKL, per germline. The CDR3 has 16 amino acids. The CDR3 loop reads CASSPSGQANNYGYTF. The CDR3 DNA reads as TGCGCCAGCAGCCCCTCGGGACAGGCGAATAACTATGGCTACACCTTC.

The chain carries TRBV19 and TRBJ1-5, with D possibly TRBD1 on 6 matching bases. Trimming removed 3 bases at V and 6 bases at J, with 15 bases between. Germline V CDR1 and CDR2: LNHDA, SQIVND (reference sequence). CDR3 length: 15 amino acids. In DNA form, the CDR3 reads TGTGCCAGTAGTATGTTACAGGGTATAGGTCAGCCCCAGCATTTT. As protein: CASSMLQGIGQPQHF.

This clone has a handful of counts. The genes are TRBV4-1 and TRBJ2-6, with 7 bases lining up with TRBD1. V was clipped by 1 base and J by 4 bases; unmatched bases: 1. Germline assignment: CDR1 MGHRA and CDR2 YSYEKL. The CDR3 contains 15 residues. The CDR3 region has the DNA TGCGCCAGCAGCCAAGTGGGACAGGGGGCCAACGTCCTGACTTTC. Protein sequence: CASSQVGQGANVLTF.

In nucleotides, the CDR3 is TGTGCCGTCGCCCAAGGGGGACAGGGAGGCCAGAGAGGGACCTACGAGCAGTACTTC. This gives the protein CAVAQGGQGGQRGTYEQYF. The J gene is TRBJ2-7, the V gene TRBV5-4; 9 bases fit TRBD1. Germline values: CDR1 SGHNT, CDR2 YYREEE (reference sequence). The CDR3 consists of 19 residues. V trimming: 10 bases; J trimming: 2 bases; junction bases outside the gene matches: 25. The whole variable domain, filled in from reference TRBV5-4 and TRBJ2-7, reads ETGVTQSPTHLIKTRGQQVTLRCSSQSGHNTVSWYQQALGQGPQFIFQYYREEENGRGNFPPRFSGLQFPNYSSELNVNALELDDSALYLCAVAQGGQGGQRGTYEQYFGPGTRLTVT.

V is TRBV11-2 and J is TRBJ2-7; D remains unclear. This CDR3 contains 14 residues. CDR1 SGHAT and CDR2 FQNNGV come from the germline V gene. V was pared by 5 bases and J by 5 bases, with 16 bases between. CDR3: CASSPRVLMDEQYF. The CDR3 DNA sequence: TGTGCCAGCAGCCCTCGGGTCCTCATGGACGAGCAGTACTTC.

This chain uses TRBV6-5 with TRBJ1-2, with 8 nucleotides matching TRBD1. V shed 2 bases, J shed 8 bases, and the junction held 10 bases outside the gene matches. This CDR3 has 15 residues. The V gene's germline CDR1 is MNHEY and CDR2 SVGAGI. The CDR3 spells CASSYVSGGREGYTF. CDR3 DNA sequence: TGTGCCAGCAGTTACGTCTCAGGGGGCCGGGAGGGCTACACCTTC.

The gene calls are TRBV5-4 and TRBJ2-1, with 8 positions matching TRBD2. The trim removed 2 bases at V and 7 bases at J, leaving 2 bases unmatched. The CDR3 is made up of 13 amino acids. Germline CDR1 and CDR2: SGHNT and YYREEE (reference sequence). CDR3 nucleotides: TGTGCCAGCAGCTTCGGACTAGCAAATGAGCAGTTCTTC. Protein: CASSFGLANEQFF.

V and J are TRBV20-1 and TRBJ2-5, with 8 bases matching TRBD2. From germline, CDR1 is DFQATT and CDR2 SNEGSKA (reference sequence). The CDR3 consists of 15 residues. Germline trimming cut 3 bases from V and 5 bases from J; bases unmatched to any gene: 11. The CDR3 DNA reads TGCAGTGCTAGTCAGTTAGCGGGGCCCCGGGAGACCCAGTACTTC. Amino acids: CSASQLAGPRETQYF.